The 18 T cell receptor beta chains below were found in one sample sequenced in a study of cytomegalovirus exposure and HLA in healthy donors. The PCR employed 60 Vbeta primers together with 13 Jbeta primers. The assay was immunoSEQ multiplex PCR, and TCRdb's table has in-frame clones only and misses some. The sample has 230,000 or so clones, about 93% seen once. Sequenced: PBMCs. The source of these receptors is a girl aged 2-10 years in good health and CMV-seronegative.

The chain couples TRBV6-1 to TRBJ2-6, with unresolved D. The germline CDR1 and CDR2 sequences are MNHNS and SASEGT. V was cut by 0 bases and J by 1 base, with 7 bases left in between. The length of the CDR3 is 16 residues. The chain's CDR3 is CASSEAAPSGANVLTF. The CDR3 nucleotides are TGTGCCAGCAGTGAAGCGGCTCCATCTGGGGCCAACGTCCTGACTTTC.

The chain carries TRBV27 and TRBJ1-2, with 10 positions matching TRBD1. V lost 6 bases, J lost 4 bases, and 5 bases stayed unmatched. The germline CDR1 and CDR2 sequences are MNHEY and SMNVEV (reference sequence). The CDR3 loop spans 14 amino acids. The chain's CDR3 is CASRTGGSSYGYTF. The DNA of the CDR3 is TGTGCCAGCAGGACAGGGGGCTCATCCTATGGCTACACCTTC.

This clone occurred once. This chain connects TRBV5-4 to TRBJ2-3; D possibly corresponds to TRBD2 (6 bases). V was cut by 7 bases and J by 1 base, with 16 bases left in between. In germline, CDR1 is SGHNT, CDR2 YYREEE (reference sequence). CDR3 length equals 15 residues. Here the CDR3 reads CASPATASGTDTQYF. For the CDR3, the DNA is TGTGCCAGCCCGGCCACGGCTAGCGGCACAGATACGCAGTATTTT.

The chain joins TRBV6-1 to TRBJ1-5; unclear D gene. With 3 bases removed from V and 0 bases from J, the gap between germline ends came to 6 bases. The CDR3 totals 14 residues. The germline V gene encodes CDR1 MNHNS and CDR2 SASEGT. The DNA of the CDR3 is TGTGCCAGCAGTGACAGGTATAGCAATCAGCCCCAGCATTTT. Translated, it gives CASSDRYSNQPQHF.

This rearrangement joins TRBV27 to TRBJ2-5; 7 bases align to TRBD2. CDR3 length: 17 amino acids. The J segment lost 1 base and the V segment lost 6 bases, leaving 14 bases of the junction unmatched. Germline CDR1 and CDR2: MNHEY and SMNVEV (reference sequence). The CDR3 DNA sequence: TGTGCCAGCAGCGTCGGGCGGGCTAGCGGTGGCCAAGAGACCCAGTACTTC. This encodes CASSVGRASGGQETQYF.

V is TRBV29-1 and J is TRBJ2-5, with no clear D. Germline assignment: CDR1 SQVTM and CDR2 ANQGSEA. The V gene lost 6 bases and the J gene lost 5 bases, with 16 bases spanning the gap. The CDR3 is 13 residues long. In DNA form, the CDR3 reads TGCAGCGTCTCCGTGAACTCGTGGGAGACCCAGTACTTC. This sequence encodes CSVSVNSWETQYF.

This clone was found once. CDR3 in amino acids: CSDWTGARAEAFF. The CDR3 DNA sequence: TGCAGCGACTGGACAGGGGCAAGGGCTGAAGCTTTCTTT. The rearrangement joins TRBV29-1 to TRBJ1-1; 9 bases are a match to TRBD1. This CDR3 has 13 amino acids. V was clipped by 7 bases and J by 6 bases; unmatched bases: 9. Per the germline V gene, CDR1 is SQVTM and CDR2 is ANQGSEA.

This clone was recorded only once. V and J are TRBV4-1 and TRBJ2-1; 11 bases line up with TRBD2. Germline values: CDR1 MGHRA, CDR2 YSYEKL. The CDR3 runs 17 residues. J was trimmed by 2 bases and V by 3 bases; bases with no gene match: 6. CDR3 sequence (DNA): TGCGCCAGCAGCCACATAGCGGGGGGGCCGGCCTACAATGAGCAGTTCTTC. It is translated as CASSHIAGGPAYNEQFF.

The chain carries TRBV15 and TRBJ2-1; a possible D gene is TRBD1 (6 bases). Per germline, CDR1 LNHNV and CDR2 YYDKDF (reference sequence). The CDR3 loop spans 19 amino acids. Trimming removed 0 bases from V and 11 bases from J, with 29 bases in between. The CDR3 nucleotides are TGTGCCACCAGCAGAGATCTATGGGATGGGACACCAGAAGATCTTAAGCAGTTCTTC. Protein: CATSRDLWDGTPEDLKQFF.

CDR3 sequence (DNA): TGTGCCAGCAGTGATTATAGCGGGGGTCCCTACGAGCAGTACTTC. Translated: CASSDYSGGPYEQYF. The rearrangement uses TRBV6-1 and TRBJ2-5; 9 nucleotides agree with TRBD2. The tail of the sequence fits TRBJ2-7 better, so the J call may be wrong. CDR1 and CDR2 (germline): MNHNS, SASEGT. This CDR3 is 15 amino acids long.

The chain links TRBV10-3 to TRBJ1-2, with TRBD1 matching 9 bases. This CDR3 comprises 13 residues. V lost 10 bases, J lost 3 bases, and 6 bases stayed unmatched. CDR1 and CDR2 (germline): ENHRY, SYGVKD. The CDR3 is CATRQGEDYGYTF. As DNA, the CDR3 is TGTGCCACAAGACAGGGGGAGGACTATGGCTACACCTTC.

A word on this clone: Other DNA sequences in this specimen translate into the identical CDR3. This chain links TRBV6-5 with TRBJ1-1, with no clear D. The CDR3 is 13 residues long. V lost 6 bases, J lost 10 bases, and 18 bases lay in between. Germline loops: CDR1 MNHEY, CDR2 SVGAGI. The CDR3 loop is CASSLDWVAGAFF. The CDR3 coding sequence is TGTGCCAGCAGCCTCGACTGGGTTGCCGGAGCTTTCTTT.

A word on this clone: At one end, the junction sequence differs from germline, possibly due to a read error. The identical CDR3 is also encoded by other nucleotide sequences in the sample. The chain employs TRBV2 and TRBJ2-5; 15 positions agree with TRBD2. Germline-derived CDR1 and CDR2 are SNHLY and FYNNEI. This CDR3 spans 13 amino acids. As DNA, the CDR3 is TGTGCCGGACTAGCGGGGGGGCCAGAGACCCAATACTTC. Its protein is CAGLAGGPETQYF.

CDR3 coding DNA: TGTGCCACCAGCAGAGTGAGGATAGACACTGAAGCTTTCTTT. This gives the protein CATSRVRIDTEAFF. V and J are TRBV15 and TRBJ1-1, with D uncertain. The CDR3 sequence is 14 residues long. Germline V gene data show CDR1 as LNHNV and CDR2 as YYDKDF (reference sequence). The ends were cut back, 1 base at V and 3 bases at J, with 9 bases in the middle.

The chain has TRBV5-1 and TRBJ2-3; TRBD1 is a possible D gene (6 bases). The germline gives CDR1 SGHRS, CDR2 YFSETQ. The CDR3 covers 13 residues. V was clipped by 5 bases and J by 1 base, with 8 bases between them. For the CDR3, the DNA is TGCGCCAGCAGACGGACAGGCACAGATACGCAGTATTTT. Its protein product is CASRRTGTDTQYF.

V usage is TRBV5-1 and J usage is TRBJ2-1, with D possibly matching TRBD1 (5 bases). The germline V and J ends were trimmed by 0 bases and 7 bases, with 8 bases remaining between them. The V gene's germline CDR1 is SGHRS and CDR2 YFSETQ. The CDR3 totals 13 residues. This chain's CDR3 is CASSLGTRNEQFF. The CDR3 bases are TGCGCCAGCAGCTTGGGGACAAGAAATGAGCAGTTCTTC.

This chain connects TRBV19 to TRBJ1-1; unclear D gene. There are 11 residues in the CDR3. The V end was cut by 5 bases, the J end by 8 bases, with 9 bases between. From germline, CDR1 is LNHDA and CDR2 SQIVND (reference sequence). CDR3 nucleotides: TGTGCCAGTAGTGCTACCCTGGAAGCTTTCTTT. The encoded protein is CASSATLEAFF.

The rearrangement joins TRBV7-8 to TRBJ2-1, with 12 bases matching TRBD2. Trimming cost V 5 bases and J 8 bases; bases outside gene matches: 10. There are 16 residues in the CDR3. CDR1 and CDR2 from the germline V gene are SGHVS and FQNEAQ. The CDR3, as DNA: TGTGCCAGCAGCGGGCGACTAGCGGGAGTGGTATATGAGCAGTTCTTC. Translation: CASSGRLAGVVYEQFF.